The 25 T cell receptor beta chains below come from one sample, sequenced in a study of blood T cell repertoires in COVID-19. Profiling relied on immunoSEQ multiplex PCR, and the TCRdb table lists in-frame clones only, not all of them. The sample lists about 87,000 clones; 83% were seen once. The sample comprised peripheral blood. The receptors shown here come from a woman aged 60-75 years with acute or convalescent COVID-19.

This chain joins TRBV5-8 and TRBJ1-1; D is possibly TRBD1 (5 bases). Germline V CDR1 and CDR2: SGHTS, YDEGEE. The CDR3 extends over 14 amino acids. V was pared by 4 bases and J by 1 base, with 11 bases between. The CDR3 sequence: CASSARQSNTEAFF. The CDR3 nucleotides are TGTGCCAGCAGCGCGCGACAGTCGAACACTGAAGCTTTCTTT.

CDR3 residues: CASSEKRTYGYTF. As DNA, the CDR3 is TGCGCCAGCAGTGAAAAACGGACATATGGCTACACCTTC. The rearrangement joins TRBV10-1 to TRBJ1-2; D possibly corresponds to TRBD1 (5 bases). Germline CDR1 is WNHNN and CDR2 is SYGVQD (reference sequence). This CDR3 contains 13 residues. V was trimmed by 3 bases and J by 5 bases, leaving 10 bases between them.

The J gene is TRBJ2-5, the V gene TRBV24-1; D may be TRBD2 (5 bases). V dropped 6 bases and J dropped 1 base, with 14 bases sitting between them. The CDR3 covers 15 residues. Germline V gene sequence: CDR1 KGHDR, CDR2 SFDVKD. CDR3 sequence (DNA): TGTGCCACCAGTAGAGGTCAAGCGGTCCAAGAGACCCAGTACTTC. Protein product: CATSRGQAVQETQYF.

The chain carries TRBV6-4 and TRBJ2-7, with 7 bases fitting TRBD1. The ends lost 5 bases at V and 6 bases at J; junction bases unmatched: 7. The germline gives CDR1 MRHNA, CDR2 SNTAGT. The CDR3 is 13 amino acids. The CDR3 DNA reads as TGTGCCAGCAGTTTGACAGGGTATTCCGAGCAGTACTTC. Its protein is CASSLTGYSEQYF.

This clone was recorded a few times. The chain has TRBV24-1 and TRBJ1-5, with no clear D. CDR3 length: 16 amino acids. Per the germline V gene, CDR1 is KGHDR and CDR2 is SFDVKD. Deletions cut 2 bases from V and 0 bases from J, with 10 bases between. The CDR3 region has the DNA TGTGCCACCAGTGATTCCCGAAGAGATAGCAATCAGCCCCAGCATTTT. Residues: CATSDSRRDSNQPQHF.

This sequence joins TRBV11-2 and TRBJ1-2; D not resolved. Trimming took off 5 bases at V and 5 bases at J, with 21 bases between the two ends. This CDR3 spans 16 amino acids. Looked up from germline, CDR1 is SGHAT and CDR2 is FQNNGV. The DNA for the CDR3 is TGTGCCAGCAGCCCCGCAGGCTCCAAAGCCGAATATGGCTACACCTTC. Amino acid sequence: CASSPAGSKAEYGYTF. Using reference TRBV11-2 and TRBJ1-2 for the parts outside the CDR3, the full variable domain is EAGVAQSPRYKIIEKRQSVAFWCNPISGHATLYWYQQILGQGPKLLIQFQNNGVVDDSQLPKDRFSAERLKGVDSTLKIQPAKLEDSAVYLCASSPAGSKAEYGYTFGSGTRLTVV.

The J gene is TRBJ2-2, the V gene TRBV6-6, with a possible D match to TRBD2 (6 bases). Germline V CDR1 and CDR2: MNHNY, SVGAGI (reference sequence). V was trimmed by 2 bases and J by 1 base, leaving 11 bases between them. The CDR3 consists of 16 residues. CDR3 coding DNA: TGTGCCAGCAGTTACGGGGGAGGAGGGAACACCGGGGAGCTGTTTTTT. It is translated as CASSYGGGGNTGELFF.

The chain joins TRBV3-1 (or the pseudogene TRBV3-2) to TRBJ2-2; tentative D call: TRBD1 (6 bases). Germline CDR1 reads LGHDT; CDR2 reads YNNKEL (reference sequence). There are 16 residues in the CDR3. The V gene lost 4 bases and the J gene lost 1 base, with 13 bases spanning the gap. The CDR3 loop reads CASSPGVAGNTGELFF. The CDR3 DNA reads TGTGCCAGCAGCCCAGGGGTAGCAGGGAACACCGGGGAGCTGTTTTTT.

The rearrangement joins TRBV5-4 to TRBJ2-2, with TRBD1 matching over 7 bases. Per the germline V gene, CDR1 is SGHNT and CDR2 is YYREEE (reference sequence). This CDR3 spans 18 amino acids. Trimming at V came to 3 bases and at J to 4 bases, leaving 15 bases not matched to a gene. CDR3 region: CASSSPNVRGWGTGELFF. The CDR3 nucleotides read TGTGCCAGCAGCTCCCCCAACGTCAGGGGGTGGGGCACCGGGGAGCTGTTTTTT.

The chain employs TRBV5-1 and TRBJ2-5; a possible D gene is TRBD2 (6 bases). Trimming pared 1 base from V and 1 base from J, leaving 14 bases between. The CDR3 covers 16 residues. Per the germline V gene, CDR1 is SGHRS and CDR2 is YFSETQ. CDR3 loop: CASSLRRGAVQETQYF. The CDR3 DNA reads TGCGCCAGCAGCTTGAGGAGGGGTGCGGTCCAAGAGACCCAGTACTTC.

This clone has just one count. J is TRBJ2-1 and V is TRBV6-5, with D possibly TRBD2 on 7 matching bases. V shed 10 bases and J shed 12 bases, with 19 bases lying between them. This CDR3 contains 12 residues. Germline V gene lookup returns CDR1 MNHEY and CDR2 SVGAGI. The CDR3 reads CATGTGGLGQFF. The CDR3 nucleotides read TGTGCCACCGGGACGGGGGGCTTAGGGCAGTTCTTC.

This clone appeared once. The chain links TRBV7-8 to TRBJ1-5; 10 bases line up with TRBD1. Germline assignment: CDR1 SGHVS and CDR2 FQNEAQ. The J segment lost 4 bases and the V segment lost 6 bases, leaving 18 bases of the junction unmatched. The CDR3 runs to 19 residues. The CDR3 DNA sequence: TGTGCCAGCAGGGGAATGTCTTTCCGGGGGACAGGGGATAATCAGCCCCAGCATTTT. Translated: CASRGMSFRGTGDNQPQHF.

The chain uses TRBV9 and TRBJ2-1; possible D gene TRBD2, 6 bases. Germline CDR1 and CDR2: SGDLS and YYNGEE. This CDR3 has 16 residues. The V end was cut by 4 bases, the J end by 4 bases, with 18 bases between. CDR3: CASSPVRAGRYNEQFF. Written as DNA, the CDR3 is TGTGCCAGCAGCCCAGTAAGGGCAGGGAGGTACAATGAGCAGTTCTTC.

The gene calls are TRBV6-6 and TRBJ2-1; 10 bases line up with TRBD1. V lost 6 bases, J lost 4 bases, and 9 bases stayed unmatched. The CDR3 sequence is 16 residues long. Germline loops: CDR1 MNHNY, CDR2 SVGAGI (reference sequence). The CDR3 is CASSRAPGQGYNEQFF. CDR3 DNA: TGTGCCAGCAGCCGCGCTCCGGGACAGGGGTACAATGAGCAGTTCTTC.

The chain links TRBV7-9 to TRBJ1-2; 8 nucleotides line up with TRBD1. V gave up 2 bases and J gave up 3 bases; unmatched junction bases: 5. This CDR3 comprises 15 residues. Germline CDR1 reads SEHNR; CDR2 reads FQNEAQ (reference sequence). CDR3 in amino acids: CASSLIRGRDYGYTF. Written as DNA, the CDR3 is TGTGCCAGCAGCTTAATCAGGGGGCGCGACTATGGCTACACCTTC. Full variable domain (remainder filled in from reference TRBV7-9 and TRBJ1-2): DTGVSQNPRHKITKRGQNVTFRCDPISEHNRLYWYRQTLGQGPEFLTYFQNEAQLEKSRLLSDRFSAERPKGSFSTLEIQRTEQGDSAMYLCASSLIRGRDYGYTFGSGTRLTVV.

This chain uses TRBV13 with TRBJ2-3, with D unresolved. The CDR3 is 12 residues long. Deletions cut 3 bases from V and 9 bases from J, with 10 bases between. The germline V gene encodes CDR1 PRHDT and CDR2 FYEKMQ (reference sequence). In nucleotides, the CDR3 is TGTGCCAGCAGCTTTGCCGACTCCACGCAGTATTTT. Protein sequence: CASSFADSTQYF.

V usage is TRBV7-9 and J usage is TRBJ1-1, with D unclear. This CDR3 has 13 amino acids. Germline values: CDR1 SEHNR, CDR2 FQNEAQ (reference sequence). The V end lost 5 bases, the J end lost 6 bases, and 13 bases lay between the germline ends. The CDR3 nucleotides are TGTGCCAGCAGCGGCGGAACAAACGCTGAAGCTTTCTTT. Its translation: CASSGGTNAEAFF.

The chain is built from TRBV27 and TRBJ1-2; unclear D gene. Germline V gene lookup returns CDR1 MNHEY and CDR2 SMNVEV (reference sequence). The CDR3 totals 13 residues. Trimming stripped 6 bases from V and 4 bases from J, with 12 bases between. This CDR3 is CASSSVPSYGYTF. The CDR3, as DNA: TGTGCCAGCAGCTCAGTACCCTCCTATGGCTACACCTTC.

This clone showed up just a few times. The chain employs TRBV6-5 and TRBJ1-2, with 10 bases identical to TRBD1. V was clipped by 6 bases and J by 5 bases; unmatched bases: 3. There are 13 residues in the CDR3. Germline values: CDR1 MNHEY, CDR2 SVGAGI. The CDR3 bases are TGTGCCAGCAGGCAGGACAGGGGGTATGGCTACACCTTC. Amino acids: CASRQDRGYGYTF.

The chain couples TRBV7-9 to TRBJ2-1, with a weak D call TRBD2 (5 bases). Germline CDR1 is SEHNR and CDR2 is FQNEAQ (reference sequence). The V and J ends lost 3 bases and 7 bases respectively, with 22 bases between them. The CDR3 sequence is 17 residues long. CDR3 amino acids: CASSFPGNPTNWNEQFF. CDR3 DNA sequence: TGTGCCAGCAGCTTTCCCGGGAACCCAACAAATTGGAATGAGCAGTTCTTC.

The chain couples TRBV9 to TRBJ1-6; tentative D call: TRBD1 (5 bases). The CDR3 runs to 14 residues. Germline V CDR1 and CDR2: SGDLS, YYNGEE. Trimming took 3 bases from V and 10 from J, leaving 14 bases between them. The CDR3 is CASSARDSRSPLHF. CDR3 DNA: TGTGCCAGCAGCGCCCGGGACTCGCGATCACCCCTCCACTTT.

The CDR3 spells CASRPGTVNTEAFF. CDR3 DNA: TGTGCCAGCAGACCCGGGACAGTGAACACTGAAGCTTTCTTT. The gene calls are TRBV9 and TRBJ1-1, with 7 bases aligning to TRBD1. With 5 bases clipped from V and 0 bases from J, the junction kept 4 bases outside the gene matches. Looked up from germline, CDR1 is SGDLS and CDR2 is YYNGEE. CDR3 size: 14 residues.

V gene TRBV5-5 combines with J gene TRBJ1-1; D may be TRBD1 (6 bases). Germline values: CDR1 SGHKS, CDR2 YYEKEE (reference sequence). CDR3 length equals 15 residues. V shed 2 bases and J shed 5 bases, with 16 bases lying between them. The CDR3 sequence: CASSLQQGRATEAFF. The CDR3 nucleotides read TGTGCCAGCAGCTTACAACAGGGTCGGGCGACTGAAGCTTTCTTT.

This clone was seen a single time. The J gene is TRBJ2-7, the V gene TRBV5-1; TRBD2 is a possible D gene (6 bases). Trimming removed 4 bases at V and 0 bases at J, with 11 bases between. The CDR3 totals 14 residues. Germline V gene data show CDR1 as SGHRS and CDR2 as YFSETQ. DNA of the CDR3: TGCGCCAGCAGCCTAGCGCTCCTCTCCTACGAGCAGTACTTC. It yields the protein CASSLALLSYEQYF. Together with reference TRBV5-1 and TRBJ2-7, the CDR3 gives the full variable domain: KAGVTQTPRYLIKTRGQQVTLSCSPISGHRSVSWYQQTPGQGLQFLFEYFSETQRNKGNFPGRFSGRQFSNSRSEMNVSTLELGDSALYLCASSLALLSYEQYFGPGTRLTVT.

Here the CDR3 DNA reads TGTGCCAGCAGTGAAGCGGAGGTGCGGGAGTGGGGCACCGGGGAGCTGTTTTTT. It specifies CASSEAEVREWGTGELFF. The chain combines TRBV6-1 with TRBJ2-2, with TRBD2 identical over 7 bases. The CDR3 has 18 residues. Germline V gives CDR1 MNHNS, CDR2 SASEGT. Unmatched junction bases numbered 11, after V lost 0 bases and J lost 4 bases.